This TCR beta chain is drawn from a study of PD-1 blockade in mismatch repair-deficient tumors. Measured with immunoSEQ multiplex PCR; TCRdb has only the in-frame clones, and not every one. Among 120,000 or so clones listed, about 88% were seen once. Germline CDR1 is MNHEY and CDR2 is SVGAGI. V gave up 6 bases and J gave up 6 bases; unmatched junction bases: 13. The CDR3 sequence is 15 residues long. The material sequenced was peripheral blood, taken 44 weeks after starting pembrolizumab. The V call is TRBV6-5, the J call TRBJ1-2; 7 positions match TRBD1. This TCR was sampled from an adult with mismatch repair-deficient cancer. The CDR3 spells CASRPGRGQAHGYTF. The CDR3 coding sequence is TGTGCCAGCAGACCTGGACGCGGACAGGCCCATGGCTACACCTTC.